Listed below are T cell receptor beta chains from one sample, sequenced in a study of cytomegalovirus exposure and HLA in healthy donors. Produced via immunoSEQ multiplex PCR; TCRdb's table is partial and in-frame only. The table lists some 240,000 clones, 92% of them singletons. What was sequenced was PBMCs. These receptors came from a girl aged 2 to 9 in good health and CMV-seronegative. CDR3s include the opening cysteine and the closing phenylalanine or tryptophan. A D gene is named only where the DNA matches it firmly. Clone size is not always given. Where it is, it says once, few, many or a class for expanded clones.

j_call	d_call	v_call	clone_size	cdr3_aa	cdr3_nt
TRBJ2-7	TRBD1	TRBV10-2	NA	CASRGGQGAYEQYF	TGCGCCAGCAGGGGGGGACAGGGGGCGTACGAGCAGTACTTC
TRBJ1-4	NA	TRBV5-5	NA	CASSYSGGYDEKLFF	TGTGCCAGCAGCTACTCGGGGGGGTACGATGAAAAACTGTTTTTT
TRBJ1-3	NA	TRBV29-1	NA	CSVVKQDSGNTIYF	TGCAGCGTTGTGAAACAGGACTCTGGAAACACCATATATTTT
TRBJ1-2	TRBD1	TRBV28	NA	CASNLPGTGGKRPIFYTF	TGTGCCAGCAATTTACCCGGGACAGGGGGGAAACGGCCTATATTCTACACCTTC
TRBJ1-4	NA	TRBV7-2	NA	CASSLNSGVSEKLFF	TGTGCCAGCAGCTTAAACAGCGGAGTATCCGAAAAACTGTTTTTT
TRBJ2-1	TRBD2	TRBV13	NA	CASSLGTSGANEQFF	TGTGCCAGCAGCTTAGGGACTAGCGGCGCCAATGAGCAGTTCTTC
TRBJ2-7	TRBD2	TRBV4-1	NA	CASSHFWGGFYEQYF	TGCGCCAGCAGCCATTTCTGGGGGGGTTTCTACGAGCAGTACTTC
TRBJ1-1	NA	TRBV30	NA	CAWSVHRDRTEAFF	TGTGCCTGGAGTGTACACAGGGACCGCACTGAAGCTTTCTTT
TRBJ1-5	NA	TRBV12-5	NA	CASGPDSHSNQPQHF	TGTGCTAGTGGTCCGGACAGCCATAGCAATCAGCCCCAGCATTTT
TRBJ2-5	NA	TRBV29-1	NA	CSVDFSQETQYF	TGCAGCGTTGATTTCAGTCAAGAGACCCAGTACTTC
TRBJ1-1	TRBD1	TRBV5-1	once	CASSRKEGQIAFF	TGCGCCAGCAGCCGTAAAGAGGGACAGATTGCTTTCTTT
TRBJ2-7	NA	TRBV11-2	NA	CASSLGFGGGYEQYF	TGTGCCAGCAGCTTAGGCTTCGGGGGTGGATACGAGCAGTACTTC
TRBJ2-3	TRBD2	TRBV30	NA	CAWSVRGLAGYKDTQYF	TGTGCCTGGAGTGTAAGGGGGCTAGCGGGATACAAGGATACGCAGTATTTT
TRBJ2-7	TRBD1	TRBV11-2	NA	CASSPSGTGGYEQYF	TGTGCCAGCAGCCCCTCCGGGACAGGGGGCTACGAGCAGTACTTC